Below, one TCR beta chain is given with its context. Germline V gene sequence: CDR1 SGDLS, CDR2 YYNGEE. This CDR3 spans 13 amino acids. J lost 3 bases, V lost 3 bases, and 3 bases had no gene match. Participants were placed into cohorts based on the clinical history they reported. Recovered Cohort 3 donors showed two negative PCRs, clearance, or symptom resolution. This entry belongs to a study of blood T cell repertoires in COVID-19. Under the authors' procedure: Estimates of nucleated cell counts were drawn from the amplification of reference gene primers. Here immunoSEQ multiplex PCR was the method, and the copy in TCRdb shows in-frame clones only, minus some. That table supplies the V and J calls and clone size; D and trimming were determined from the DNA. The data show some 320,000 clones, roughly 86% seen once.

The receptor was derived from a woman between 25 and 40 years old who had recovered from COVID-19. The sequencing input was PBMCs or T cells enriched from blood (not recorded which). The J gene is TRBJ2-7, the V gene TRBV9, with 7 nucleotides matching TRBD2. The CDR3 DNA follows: TGTGCCAGCAGCGCGGGACTATTCTACGAGCAGTACTTC. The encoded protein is CASSAGLFYEQYF. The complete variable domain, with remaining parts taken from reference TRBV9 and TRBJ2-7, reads DSGVTQTPKHLITATGQRVTLRCSPRSGDLSVYWYQQSLDQGLQFLIQYYNGEERAKGNILERFSAQQFPDLHSELNLSSLELGDSALYFCASSAGLFYEQYFGPGTRLTVT.